The clone carrying this T cell receptor beta chain has a handful of counts. This record belongs to a study of T-cell memory formation after mild COVID-19. TCRdb fed the 5' RACE reads into MiXCR, producing one record per CDR3 protein. The sample yields 540,000 or so distinct CDR3 sequences, roughly 20% seen once. The clonotype comes from an adult woman who had mild COVID-19 (a few samples of this study predate the infection). Cell type and time point are not known. Sequenced input: PBMCs or a T cell subset sorted from them (not recorded which).

CDR3: CASSLGLLGIQEQYF. CDR3 in DNA: TGCGCCAGCAGCTTGGGCCTTTTGGGTATTCAGGAGCAGTACTTC. The V call is TRBV5-1, the J call TRBJ2-7; no clear D. V lost 0 bases and J lost 7, with 17 bases in between. The CDR3 runs to 15 residues. Germline assignment: CDR1 SGHRS and CDR2 YFSETQ.